A single sample is the source of the 2 T cell receptor beta chains below, sequenced in a study of T cells in women clearing cervical HPV infection. Clones were sequenced by immunoSEQ multiplex PCR, and TCRdb holds only the in-frame ones, with some missing. Its clone listing holds 15,000 to 20,000 clones. Sequenced: blood buffy coat. The receptor set was obtained from a woman aged 18-69 years with a cervical HPV16 infection that either progressed to CIN3+ or cleared (not recorded which).

A note on this clone: The read comes to an end 3 residues before the CDR3 does, leaving the germline J gene to fill in the end. This chain connects TRBV30 to TRBJ2-2, with D perhaps matching TRBD1 (7 bases). The CDR3 is 14 amino acids. Germline V gives CDR1 GTSNPN, CDR2 SVGIG (reference sequence). This chain's CDR3 is CAWSGAGRGEKLFF. Partial CDR3 DNA: TGTGCCTGGAGTGGGGCCGGCAGGGGGGAAAAG.

Of note for this clone: The read terminates 3 residues ahead of where the CDR3 ends, so the germline J gene completes it. The rearrangement uses TRBV7-8 and TRBJ1-5; 7 bases align to TRBD1. J was trimmed by 3 bases and V by 1 base; bases with no gene match: 6. The CDR3 extends over 16 amino acids. Per the germline V gene, CDR1 is SGHVS and CDR2 is FQNEAQ. The CDR3 bases that were read are TGTGCCAGCAGCTTAGTTAGCAGGGGGGACAATCAGCCC. It yields the protein CASSLVSRGDNQP. The full CDR3 is CASSLVSRGDNQPQHF.